This T cell receptor (beta chain) came from a study of T cell responses to AZD1222 COVID-19 vaccine. The CDR3 spans 15 residues. Trimming removed 2 bases from V and 0 bases from J; junction bases left unmatched: 3. The germline gives CDR1 SEHNR, CDR2 FQNEAQ (reference sequence). Libraries were prepared by immunoSEQ multiplex PCR; TCRdb keeps only in-frame clonotypes and omits some of them. Of 150,000 to 170,000 clones in the sample, approximately 90% were seen once. The sequences come from peripheral blood, collected on day 0 of AZD1222 vaccination. V gene TRBV7-9 combines with J gene TRBJ1-1, with 7 bases aligning to TRBD1. This receptor was identified in an adult in good health. DNA of the CDR3: TGTGCCAGCAGCTTACAGGGGGGTGTGAACACTGAAGCTTTCTTT. It yields the protein CASSLQGGVNTEAFF.